This TCR beta chain was observed in a study of T cells after posttransplantation cyclophosphamide. The study, taken as a whole, reports: TRB clonality was highly associated with recipient CMV seropositivity and reactivation. Skin or GI-infiltrating T cells shared few TRB sequences with blood. Later blood repertoires were often dominated by clones from the donor CD8+ memory compartment.

The naive gate required viable CD3+CD4+ or CD3+CD8+ cells with CCR7+CD45RA+CD45RO-CD95-CD27+CD28+ phenotype. On the day of bone marrow donation, the related graft donor provided peripheral blood. V was trimmed by 5 bases and J by 0 bases, leaving 17 bases between them. This CDR3 region has 17 residues. CDR1 SEHNR and CDR2 FQNEAQ come from the germline V gene (reference sequence). Sequenced by immunoSEQ multiplex PCR; TCRdb stores in-frame clones only, minus some. Of some 20,000 clones in the sample, under 99% are singletons; the top ten hold 0.16%. Note on this clone: Its target is not known.

The sample consisted of naive CD4+ T cells sorted from PBMCs. The J gene is TRBJ1-5, the V gene TRBV7-9; D is possibly TRBD1 (5 bases). The sequence was collected from a man in his forties in good health, CMV-negative, and a related stem cell transplant donor. CDR3 amino acids: CASSTTDTTISNQPQHF. The CDR3 DNA sequence: TGTGCCAGCAGCACCACGGACACCACGATTAGCAATCAGCCCCAGCATTTT.